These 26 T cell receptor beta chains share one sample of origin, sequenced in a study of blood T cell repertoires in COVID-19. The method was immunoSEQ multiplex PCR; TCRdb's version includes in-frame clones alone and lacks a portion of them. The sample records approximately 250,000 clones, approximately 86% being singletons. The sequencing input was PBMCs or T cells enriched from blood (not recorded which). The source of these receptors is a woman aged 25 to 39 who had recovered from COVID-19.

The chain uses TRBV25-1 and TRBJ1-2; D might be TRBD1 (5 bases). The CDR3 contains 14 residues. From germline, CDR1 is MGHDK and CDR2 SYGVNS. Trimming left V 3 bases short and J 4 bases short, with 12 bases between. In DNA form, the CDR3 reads TGTGCCAGCAGTGAGGCAGGGTCATCCTATGGCTACACCTTC. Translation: CASSEAGSSYGYTF.

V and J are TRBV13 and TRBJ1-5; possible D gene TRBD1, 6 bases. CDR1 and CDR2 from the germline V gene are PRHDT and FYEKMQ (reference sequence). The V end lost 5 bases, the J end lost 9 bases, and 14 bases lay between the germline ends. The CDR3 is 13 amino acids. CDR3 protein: CASSPQGVGPQHF. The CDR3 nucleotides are TGTGCCAGCAGCCCACAGGGAGTTGGGCCCCAGCATTTT.

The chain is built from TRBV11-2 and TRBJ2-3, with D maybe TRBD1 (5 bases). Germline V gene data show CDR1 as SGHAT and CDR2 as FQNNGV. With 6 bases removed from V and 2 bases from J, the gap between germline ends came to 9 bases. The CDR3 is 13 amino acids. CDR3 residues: CASSQGPTDTQYF. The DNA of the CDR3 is TGTGCCAGCAGTCAGGGCCCCACAGATACGCAGTATTTT. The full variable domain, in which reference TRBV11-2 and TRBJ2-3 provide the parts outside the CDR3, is EAGVAQSPRYKIIEKRQSVAFWCNPISGHATLYWYQQILGQGPKLLIQFQNNGVVDDSQLPKDRFSAERLKGVDSTLKIQPAKLEDSAVYLCASSQGPTDTQYFGPGTRLTVL.

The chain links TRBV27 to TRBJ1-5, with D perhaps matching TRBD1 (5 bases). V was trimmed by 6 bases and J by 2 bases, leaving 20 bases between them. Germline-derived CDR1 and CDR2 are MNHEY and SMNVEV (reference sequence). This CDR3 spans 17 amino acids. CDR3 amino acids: CASSPLVPGHRNQPQHF. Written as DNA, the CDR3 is TGTGCCAGCAGCCCCCTGGTGCCAGGGCATCGCAATCAGCCCCAGCATTTT.

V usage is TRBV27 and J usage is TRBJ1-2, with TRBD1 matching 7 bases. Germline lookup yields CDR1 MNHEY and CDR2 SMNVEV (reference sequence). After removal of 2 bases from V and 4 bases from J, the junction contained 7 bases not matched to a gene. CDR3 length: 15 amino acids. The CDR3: CASSLKARDSYGYTF. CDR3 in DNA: TGTGCCAGCAGTTTAAAGGCCCGGGACAGCTATGGCTACACCTTC.

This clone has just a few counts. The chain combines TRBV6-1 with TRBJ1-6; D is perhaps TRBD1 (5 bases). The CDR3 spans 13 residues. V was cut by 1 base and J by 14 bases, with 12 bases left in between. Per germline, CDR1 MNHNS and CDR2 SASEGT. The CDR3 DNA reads TGTGCCAGCAGTGAAGTTCGGGGGTTGGCCCTCCACTTT. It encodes CASSEVRGLALHF.

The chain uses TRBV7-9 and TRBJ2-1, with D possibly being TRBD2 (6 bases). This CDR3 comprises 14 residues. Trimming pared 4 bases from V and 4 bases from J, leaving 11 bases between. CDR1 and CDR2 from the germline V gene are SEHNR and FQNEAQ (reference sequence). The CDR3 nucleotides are TGTGCCAGCAGCTGGGACGGGGGTTACAATGAGCAGTTCTTC. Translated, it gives CASSWDGGYNEQFF.

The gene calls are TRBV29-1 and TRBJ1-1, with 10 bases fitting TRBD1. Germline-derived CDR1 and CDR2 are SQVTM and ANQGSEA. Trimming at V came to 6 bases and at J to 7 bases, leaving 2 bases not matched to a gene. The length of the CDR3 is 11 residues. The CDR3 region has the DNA TGCAGCGTGGACAGGGGGAGTGAAGCTTTCTTT. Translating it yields CSVDRGSEAFF.

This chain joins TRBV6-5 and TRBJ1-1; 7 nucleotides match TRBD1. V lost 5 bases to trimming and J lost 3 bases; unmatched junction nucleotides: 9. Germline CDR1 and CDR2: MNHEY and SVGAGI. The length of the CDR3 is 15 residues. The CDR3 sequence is CASSHFQTGDTEAFF. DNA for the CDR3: TGTGCCAGCAGTCACTTCCAAACAGGGGACACTGAAGCTTTCTTT.

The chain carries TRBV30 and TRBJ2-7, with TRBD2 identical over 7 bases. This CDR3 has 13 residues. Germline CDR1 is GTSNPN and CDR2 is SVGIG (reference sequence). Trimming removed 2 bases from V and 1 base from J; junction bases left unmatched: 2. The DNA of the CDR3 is TGTGCCTGGAGTTGGGGGGGTTCCTACGAGCAGTACTTC. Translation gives CAWSWGGSYEQYF.

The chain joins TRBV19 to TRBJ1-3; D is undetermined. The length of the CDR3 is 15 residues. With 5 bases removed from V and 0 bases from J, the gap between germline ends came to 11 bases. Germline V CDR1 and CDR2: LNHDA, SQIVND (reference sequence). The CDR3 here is CASSVEGYSGNTIYF. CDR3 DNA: TGTGCCAGTAGTGTGGAGGGATACTCTGGAAACACCATATATTTT.

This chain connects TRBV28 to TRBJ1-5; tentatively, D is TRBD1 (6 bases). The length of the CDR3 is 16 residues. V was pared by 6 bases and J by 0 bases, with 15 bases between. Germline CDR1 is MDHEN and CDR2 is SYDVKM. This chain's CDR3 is CASSTDRRYSNQPQHF. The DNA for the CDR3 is TGTGCCAGCAGCACGGACAGAAGATATAGCAATCAGCCCCAGCATTTT.

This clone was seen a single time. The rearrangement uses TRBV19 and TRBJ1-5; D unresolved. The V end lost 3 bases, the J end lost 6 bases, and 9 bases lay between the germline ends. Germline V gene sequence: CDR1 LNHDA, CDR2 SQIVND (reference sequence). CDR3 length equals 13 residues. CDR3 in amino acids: CASSITGIQPQHF. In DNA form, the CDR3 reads TGTGCCAGTAGTATTACGGGGATTCAGCCCCAGCATTTT.

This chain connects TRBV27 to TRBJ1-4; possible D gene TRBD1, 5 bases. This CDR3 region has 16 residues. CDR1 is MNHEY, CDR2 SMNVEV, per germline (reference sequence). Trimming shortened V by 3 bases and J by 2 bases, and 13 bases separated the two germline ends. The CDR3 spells CASSFAGGVTNEKLFF. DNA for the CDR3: TGTGCCAGCAGTTTCGCGGGAGGGGTCACTAATGAAAAACTGTTTTTT.

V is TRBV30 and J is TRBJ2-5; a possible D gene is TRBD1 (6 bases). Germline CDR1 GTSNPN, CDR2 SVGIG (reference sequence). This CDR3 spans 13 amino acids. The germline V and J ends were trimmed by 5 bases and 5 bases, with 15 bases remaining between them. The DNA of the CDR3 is TGTGCCTGGGCAAACAGGGTCTTGGAGACCCAGTACTTC. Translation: CAWANRVLETQYF.

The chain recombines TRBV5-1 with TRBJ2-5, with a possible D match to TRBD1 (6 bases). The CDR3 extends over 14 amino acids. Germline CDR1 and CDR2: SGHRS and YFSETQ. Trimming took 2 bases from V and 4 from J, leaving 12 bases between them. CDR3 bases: TGCGCCAGCAGCTTAGTAACCAGGGGAGAGACCCAGTACTTC. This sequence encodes CASSLVTRGETQYF.

The CDR3 DNA is TGTGCCAGCCGGCTAAGCGGGGGGCAAGAGACCCAGTACTTC. It encodes CASRLSGGQETQYF. The chain couples TRBV7-9 to TRBJ2-5; 9 bases fit TRBD2. CDR3 length equals 14 residues. Trimming at V came to 8 bases and at J to 2 bases, leaving 6 bases not matched to a gene. Germline V gene sequence: CDR1 SEHNR, CDR2 FQNEAQ (reference sequence).

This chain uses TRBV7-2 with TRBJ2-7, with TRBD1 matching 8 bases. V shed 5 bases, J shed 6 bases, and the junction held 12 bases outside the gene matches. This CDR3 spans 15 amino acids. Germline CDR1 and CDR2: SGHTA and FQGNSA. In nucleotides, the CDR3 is TGTGCCAGCAGCGGTCCAGGGGGCGTGCTCTCCGAGCAGTACTTC. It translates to CASSGPGGVLSEQYF.

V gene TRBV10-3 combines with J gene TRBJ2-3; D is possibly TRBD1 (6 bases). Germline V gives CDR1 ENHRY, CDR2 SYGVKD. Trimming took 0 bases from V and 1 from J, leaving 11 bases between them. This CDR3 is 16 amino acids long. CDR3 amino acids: CAISESAPGGTDTQYF. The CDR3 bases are TGTGCCATCAGTGAGTCTGCGCCAGGGGGCACAGATACGCAGTATTTT.

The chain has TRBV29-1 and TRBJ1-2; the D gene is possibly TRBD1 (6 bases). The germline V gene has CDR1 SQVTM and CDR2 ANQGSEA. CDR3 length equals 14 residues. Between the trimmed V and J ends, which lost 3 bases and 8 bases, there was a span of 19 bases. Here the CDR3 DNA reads TGCAGCGTTGATAGAACGGGGGGCGCGGAGGGCTACACCTTC. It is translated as CSVDRTGGAEGYTF. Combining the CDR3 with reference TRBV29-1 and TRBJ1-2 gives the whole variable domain SAVISQKPSRDICQRGTSLTIQCQVDSQVTMMFWYRQQPGQSLTLIATANQGSEATYESGFVIDKFPISRPNLTFSTLTVSNMSPEDSSIYLCSVDRTGGAEGYTFGSGTRLTVV.

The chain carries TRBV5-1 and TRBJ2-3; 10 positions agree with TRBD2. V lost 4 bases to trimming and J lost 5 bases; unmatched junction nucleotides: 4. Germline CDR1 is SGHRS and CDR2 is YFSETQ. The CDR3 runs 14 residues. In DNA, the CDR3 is TGCGCCAGCAGCCTTCTAGCGGGAGAAGATACGCAGTATTTT. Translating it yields CASSLLAGEDTQYF.

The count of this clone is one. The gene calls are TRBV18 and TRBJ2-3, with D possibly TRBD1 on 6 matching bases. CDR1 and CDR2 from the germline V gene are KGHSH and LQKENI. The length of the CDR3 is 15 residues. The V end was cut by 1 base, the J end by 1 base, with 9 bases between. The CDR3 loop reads CASSPRGPRTDTQYF. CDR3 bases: TGTGCCAGCTCACCACGGGGGCCACGCACAGATACGCAGTATTTT.

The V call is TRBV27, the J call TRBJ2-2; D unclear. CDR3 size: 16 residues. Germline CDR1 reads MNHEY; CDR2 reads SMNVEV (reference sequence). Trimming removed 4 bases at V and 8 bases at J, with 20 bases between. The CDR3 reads CASSSLPRLVGGELFF. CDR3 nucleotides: TGTGCCAGCAGTTCACTACCCCGGCTGGTTGGTGGGGAGCTGTTTTTT.

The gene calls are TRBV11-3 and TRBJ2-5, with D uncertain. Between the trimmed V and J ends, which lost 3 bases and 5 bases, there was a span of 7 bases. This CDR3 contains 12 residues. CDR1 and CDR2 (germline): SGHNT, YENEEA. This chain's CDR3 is CASSFPRETQYF. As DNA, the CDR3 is TGTGCCAGCAGCTTTCCCAGGGAGACCCAGTACTTC.

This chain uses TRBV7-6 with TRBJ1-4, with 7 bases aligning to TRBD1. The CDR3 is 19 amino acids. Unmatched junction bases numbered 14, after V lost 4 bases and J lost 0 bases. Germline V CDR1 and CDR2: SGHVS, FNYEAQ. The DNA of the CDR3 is TGTGCCAGCAGCTCCTACTCTCCCGGACAGGCCTCAACTAATGAAAAACTGTTTTTT. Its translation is CASSSYSPGQASTNEKLFF. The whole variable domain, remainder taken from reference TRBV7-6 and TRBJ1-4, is GAGVSQSPRYKVTKRGQDVALRCDPISGHVSLYWYRQALGQGPEFLTYFNYEAQQDKSGLPNDRFSAERPEGSISTLTIQRTEQRDSAMYRCASSSYSPGQASTNEKLFFGSGTQLSVL.

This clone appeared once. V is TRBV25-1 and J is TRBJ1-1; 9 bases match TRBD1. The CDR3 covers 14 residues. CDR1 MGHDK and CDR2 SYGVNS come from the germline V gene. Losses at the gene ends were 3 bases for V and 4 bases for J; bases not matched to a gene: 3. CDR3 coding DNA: TGTGCCAGCAGTGAGACAGGGGGATTCACTGAAGCTTTCTTT. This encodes CASSETGGFTEAFF.